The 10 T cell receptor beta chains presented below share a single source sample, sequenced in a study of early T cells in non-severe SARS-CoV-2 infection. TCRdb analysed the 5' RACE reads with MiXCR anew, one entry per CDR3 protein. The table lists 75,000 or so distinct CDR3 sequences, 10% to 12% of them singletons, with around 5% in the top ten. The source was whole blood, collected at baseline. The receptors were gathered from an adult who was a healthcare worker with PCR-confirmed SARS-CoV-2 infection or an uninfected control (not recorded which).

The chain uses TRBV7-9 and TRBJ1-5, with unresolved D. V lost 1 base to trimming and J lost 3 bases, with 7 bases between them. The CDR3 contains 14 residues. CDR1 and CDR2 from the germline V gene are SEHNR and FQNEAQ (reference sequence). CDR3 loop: CASSLDGFNQPQHF. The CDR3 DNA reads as TGTGCCAGCAGCTTAGACGGATTCAATCAGCCCCAGCATTTT.

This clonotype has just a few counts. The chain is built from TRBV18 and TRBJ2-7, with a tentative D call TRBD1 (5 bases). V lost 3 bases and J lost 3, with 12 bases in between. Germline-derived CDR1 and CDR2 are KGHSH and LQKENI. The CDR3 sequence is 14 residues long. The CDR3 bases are TGTGCCAGCTCACCTTTGGACACAAGCTACGAGCAGTACTTC. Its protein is CASSPLDTSYEQYF.

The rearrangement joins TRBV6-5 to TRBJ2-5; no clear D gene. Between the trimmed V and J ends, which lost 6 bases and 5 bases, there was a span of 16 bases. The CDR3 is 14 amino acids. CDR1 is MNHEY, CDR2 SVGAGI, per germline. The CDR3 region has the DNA TGTGCCAGCAGCCCCGGTCCCACAAGGGAGACCCAGTACTTC. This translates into CASSPGPTRETQYF.

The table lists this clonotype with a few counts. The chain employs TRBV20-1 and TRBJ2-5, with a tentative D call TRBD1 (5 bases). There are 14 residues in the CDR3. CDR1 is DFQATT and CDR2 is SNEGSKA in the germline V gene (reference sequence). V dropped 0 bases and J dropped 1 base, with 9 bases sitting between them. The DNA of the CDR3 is TGCAGTGCTAGAGAGGTACAGGTCCAAGAGACCCAGTACTTC. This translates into CSAREVQVQETQYF.

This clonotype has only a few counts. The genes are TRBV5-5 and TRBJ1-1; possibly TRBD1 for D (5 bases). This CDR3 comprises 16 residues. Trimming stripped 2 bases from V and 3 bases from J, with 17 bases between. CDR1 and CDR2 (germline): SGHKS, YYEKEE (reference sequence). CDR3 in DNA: TGTGCCAGCAGCTTTCCTAAGGGGCAGCGATACACTGAAGCTTTCTTT. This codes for CASSFPKGQRYTEAFF.

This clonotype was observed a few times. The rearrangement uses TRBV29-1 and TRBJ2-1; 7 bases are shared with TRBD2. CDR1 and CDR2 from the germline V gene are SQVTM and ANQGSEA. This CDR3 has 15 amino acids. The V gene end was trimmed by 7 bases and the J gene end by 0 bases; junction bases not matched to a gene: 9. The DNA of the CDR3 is TGCAGCGCGGAACCTGGGAGGGGCTCCTACAATGAGCAGTTCTTC. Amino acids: CSAEPGRGSYNEQFF.

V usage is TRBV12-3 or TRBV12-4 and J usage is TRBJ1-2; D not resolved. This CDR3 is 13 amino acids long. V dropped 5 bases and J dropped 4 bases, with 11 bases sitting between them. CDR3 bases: TGTGCCAGCAGTGTGGGATACCTCTATGGCTACACCTTC. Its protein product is CASSVGYLYGYTF.

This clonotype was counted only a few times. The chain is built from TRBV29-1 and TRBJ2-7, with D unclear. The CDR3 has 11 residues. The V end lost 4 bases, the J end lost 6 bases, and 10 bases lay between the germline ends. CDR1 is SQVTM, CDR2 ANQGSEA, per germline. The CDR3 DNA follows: TGCAGCGTTGGGGATCAGCGCGAGCAGTACTTC. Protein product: CSVGDQREQYF.

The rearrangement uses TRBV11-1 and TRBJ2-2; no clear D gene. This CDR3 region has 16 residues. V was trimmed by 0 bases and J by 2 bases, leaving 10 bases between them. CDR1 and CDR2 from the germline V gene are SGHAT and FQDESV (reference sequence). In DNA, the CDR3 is TGTGCCAGCAGCTTAGCAAGAGTACTAAACACCGGGGAGCTGTTTTTT. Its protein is CASSLARVLNTGELFF.

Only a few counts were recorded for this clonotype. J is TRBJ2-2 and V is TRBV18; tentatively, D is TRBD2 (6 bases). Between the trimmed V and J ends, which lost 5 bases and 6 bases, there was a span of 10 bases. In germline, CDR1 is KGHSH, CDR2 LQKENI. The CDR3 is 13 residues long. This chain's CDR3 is CASSSRLAGELFF. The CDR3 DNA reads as TGTGCCAGCTCATCGAGACTAGCCGGGGAGCTGTTTTTT.